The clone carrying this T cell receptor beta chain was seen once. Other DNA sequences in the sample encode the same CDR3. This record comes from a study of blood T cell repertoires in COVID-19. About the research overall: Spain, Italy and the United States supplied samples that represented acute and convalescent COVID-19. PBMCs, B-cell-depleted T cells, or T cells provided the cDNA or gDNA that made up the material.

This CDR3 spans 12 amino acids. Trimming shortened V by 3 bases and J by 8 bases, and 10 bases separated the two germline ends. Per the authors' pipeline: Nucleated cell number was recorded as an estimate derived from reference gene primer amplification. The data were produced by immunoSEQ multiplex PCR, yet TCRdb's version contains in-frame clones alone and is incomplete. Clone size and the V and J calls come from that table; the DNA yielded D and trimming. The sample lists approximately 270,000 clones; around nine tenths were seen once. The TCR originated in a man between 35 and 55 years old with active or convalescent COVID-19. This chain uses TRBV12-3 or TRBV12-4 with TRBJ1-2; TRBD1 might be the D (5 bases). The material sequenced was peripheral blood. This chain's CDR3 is CASSFLGGGYTF. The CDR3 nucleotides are TGTGCCAGCAGTTTTCTGGGGGGAGGCTACACCTTC.